The 17 T cell receptor beta chains given below trace back to one sample, sequenced in a study of T-cell memory formation after mild COVID-19. TCRdb called the 5' RACE reads again in MiXCR, with one record for every CDR3 protein. Found here are approximately 210,000 distinct CDR3 sequences, about 27% of them singletons; the top ten hold about an eighth. Sequences were obtained from PBMCs or a T cell subset sorted from them (not recorded which). The receptors derive from an adult woman who had mild COVID-19 (a few samples of this study predate the infection). Cell type and time point are not known.

The gene calls are TRBV24-1 and TRBJ1-5, with unresolved D. CDR1 and CDR2 from the germline V gene are KGHDR and SFDVKD. The CDR3 has 12 residues. Deletions cut 5 bases from V and 8 bases from J, with 9 bases between. CDR3 in DNA: TGTGCCACCAGTGTTCCCGGGGAGCCCCAGCATTTT. Translation: CATSVPGEPQHF.

CDR3 sequence reads: CSARMGAGMSNQPQHF. CDR3 DNA: TGCAGTGCTAGAATGGGGGCAGGGATGAGCAATCAGCCCCAGCATTTT. The chain links TRBV20-1 to TRBJ1-5, with a tentative D call TRBD1 (6 bases). CDR1 DFQATT and CDR2 SNEGSKA come from the germline V gene (reference sequence). Trimming left V 2 bases short and J 1 base short, with 15 bases between. The CDR3 covers 16 residues.

In this sample, this clonotype turned up a few times. The chain combines TRBV9 with TRBJ2-5; D call uncertain. The CDR3 sequence is 15 residues long. V was clipped by 0 bases and J by 5 bases, with 14 bases between them. Germline CDR1 SGDLS, CDR2 YYNGEE. CDR3 nucleotides: TGTGCCAGCAGCGTAGAAAACTCGGCGGCCGAGACCCAGTACTTC. Translation: CASSVENSAAETQYF.

The V gene is TRBV12-3 or TRBV12-4, the J gene TRBJ1-4; D might be TRBD1 (6 bases). This CDR3 region has 16 residues. Between the trimmed V and J ends, which lost 5 bases and 6 bases, there was a span of 19 bases. This CDR3 reads CASSHSEGGPDEKLFF. CDR3 coding DNA: TGTGCCAGCAGTCACTCCGAGGGGGGTCCAGATGAAAAACTGTTTTTT.

The genes are TRBV7-6 and TRBJ2-3; 11 nucleotides align to TRBD2. CDR1 and CDR2 (germline): SGHVS, FNYEAQ. This CDR3 is 16 amino acids long. Trimming removed 1 base from V and 4 bases from J; junction bases left unmatched: 4. In DNA, the CDR3 is TGTGCCAGCAGCTTAGAGCCTAGCGGGAGGCCAGATACGCAGTATTTT. Its protein product is CASSLEPSGRPDTQYF.

The rearrangement uses TRBV5-1 and TRBJ2-7; TRBD1 might be the D (5 bases). The CDR3 has 13 amino acids. The germline V gene encodes CDR1 SGHRS and CDR2 YFSETQ. The V gene lost 0 bases and the J gene lost 3 bases, with 7 bases spanning the gap. The CDR3 here is CASSLGQLYEQYF. In DNA form, the CDR3 reads TGCGCCAGCAGCTTGGGACAGCTCTACGAGCAGTACTTC.

This chain joins TRBV5-6 and TRBJ2-5; D is unclear. The CDR3 sequence is 13 residues long. Trimming pared 8 bases from V and 3 bases from J, leaving 14 bases between. Germline V gene sequence: CDR1 SGHDT, CDR2 YYEEEE. The CDR3 loop reads CASLGRGKETQYF. CDR3 nucleotides: TGTGCCAGTCTCGGGCGCGGCAAAGAGACCCAGTACTTC. Based on the CDR3 plus reference TRBV5-6 and TRBJ2-5, the full variable domain is DAGVTQSPTHLIKTRGQQVTLRCSPKSGHDTVSWYQQALGQGPQFIFQYYEEEERQRGNFPDRFSGHQFPNYSSELNVNALLLGDSALYLCASLGRGKETQYFGPGTRLLVL.

The chain employs TRBV7-9 and TRBJ1-2; D gene unclear. The CDR3 consists of 14 residues. Germline values: CDR1 SEHNR, CDR2 FQNEAQ (reference sequence). The V gene lost 1 base and the J gene lost 0 bases, with 6 bases spanning the gap. As DNA, the CDR3 is TGTGCCAGCAGCTTAGGGGAATCTAACTATGGCTACACCTTC. It is translated as CASSLGESNYGYTF.

This clonotype occurred many times. The chain carries TRBV12-3 or TRBV12-4 and TRBJ2-1; 8 nucleotides match TRBD2. There are 14 residues in the CDR3. The trim removed 1 base at V and 9 bases at J, leaving 5 bases unmatched. The CDR3 reads CASSLGELAVEQFF. The CDR3 DNA sequence: TGTGCCAGCAGTTTAGGGGAACTAGCGGTTGAGCAGTTCTTC.

The sample holds a few counts of this clonotype. The J gene is TRBJ2-3, the V gene TRBV5-1; 10 positions match TRBD1. CDR1 and CDR2 (germline): SGHRS, YFSETQ. The length of the CDR3 is 16 residues. Losses at the gene ends were 5 bases for V and 4 bases for J; bases not matched to a gene: 10. The CDR3 reads CASRGTGAPVADTQYF. CDR3 DNA: TGCGCCAGCAGAGGGACAGGGGCGCCGGTCGCAGATACGCAGTATTTT.

Only a few counts were recorded for this clonotype. V is TRBV7-2 and J is TRBJ2-2, with D possibly matching TRBD2 (5 bases). Trimming took off 1 base at V and 7 bases at J, with 7 bases between the two ends. Germline assignment: CDR1 SGHTA and CDR2 FQGNSA. CDR3 length equals 13 residues. CDR3 in DNA: TGTGCCAGCAGCTTAGGGGAGAGCGGGGAGCTGTTTTTT. The encoded protein is CASSLGESGELFF.

The sample holds a few counts of this clonotype. This rearrangement joins TRBV4-2 to TRBJ2-2; the D gene is possibly TRBD1 (8 bases). This CDR3 spans 18 amino acids. Trimming took 0 bases from V and 6 from J, leaving 20 bases between them. CDR1 is LGHNA and CDR2 is YNFKEQ in the germline V gene. In nucleotides, the CDR3 is TGTGCCAGCAGCCAAGAATTGACTGTCACAGGGGGGGCCGGGGAGCTGTTTTTT. It is translated as CASSQELTVTGGAGELFF.

V gene TRBV27 combines with J gene TRBJ1-5; TRBD1 aligns across 7 bases. Germline V gives CDR1 MNHEY, CDR2 SMNVEV (reference sequence). The V gene end was trimmed by 6 bases and the J gene end by 6 bases; junction bases not matched to a gene: 8. The CDR3 loop spans 14 amino acids. The CDR3 DNA reads as TGTGCCAGCAGGAGACAGGGTAGGGGTCAGCCCCAGCATTTT. Translation gives CASRRQGRGQPQHF.

This clonotype was detected a few times. CDR3 protein: CASSLRGVNEQFF. CDR3 in DNA: TGTGCCAGCAGCTTACGTGGGGTCAATGAGCAGTTCTTC. The rearrangement links TRBV7-8 to TRBJ2-1; the D is unclear. V dropped 2 bases and J dropped 6 bases, with 8 bases sitting between them. Germline CDR1 and CDR2: SGHVS and FQNEAQ. CDR3 length: 13 residues.

The sample holds a few counts of this clonotype. V and J are TRBV9 and TRBJ1-6; 7 nucleotides line up with TRBD1. CDR1 and CDR2 from the germline V gene are SGDLS and YYNGEE. The CDR3 is 16 amino acids. J lost 7 bases, V lost 2 bases, and 9 bases had no gene match. As DNA, the CDR3 is TGTGCCAGCAGCGTTGACCGACAGGGTTGGAATTCACCCCTCCACTTT. Its protein product is CASSVDRQGWNSPLHF.

The table lists this clonotype with a few counts. The chain employs TRBV5-1 and TRBJ2-1; 16 positions agree with TRBD2. Looked up from germline, CDR1 is SGHRS and CDR2 is YFSETQ. V gave up 7 bases and J gave up 12 bases; unmatched junction bases: 16. There are 17 residues in the CDR3. The CDR3 is CASHRDAGTSGRGRQFF. The CDR3 DNA reads as TGCGCCAGCCACCGAGACGCCGGGACTAGCGGGAGGGGAAGGCAGTTCTTC.

V is TRBV29-1 and J is TRBJ1-1, with unresolved D. This CDR3 comprises 13 residues. Trimming pared 1 base from V and 4 bases from J, leaving 10 bases between. Germline CDR1 SQVTM, CDR2 ANQGSEA. In DNA, the CDR3 is TGCAGCGTTGAAGGAGGGATGAGCACTGAAGCTTTCTTT. Its protein is CSVEGGMSTEAFF.